The sequence of this TCR beta chain was determined in a study of cytomegalovirus exposure and HLA in healthy donors. In regard to this clone: Its cognate antigen is unknown.

Each donor was healthy, and each was a bone marrow donor. Per germline, CDR1 SQVTM and CDR2 ANQGSEA. V was shortened by 0 bases and J by 10 bases, with 9 bases between the two germline ends. The CDR3 sequence is 11 residues long. Notes on the study in general: Later on, analysis showed that most CMV-associated TCR beta chains appeared to be HLA-restricted. Later genetic work tied a missense DCLRE1C variant to beta-chain V and J trimming. The classifier reportedly diagnosed cytomegalovirus status with high sensitivity and specificity.

The PCR employed 60 Vbeta primers together with 13 Jbeta primers. Clones were read by immunoSEQ multiplex PCR, and TCRdb kept only the in-frame ones, dropping some. This table holds roughly 120,000 clones, roughly 69% found once. The rearrangement joins TRBV29-1 to TRBJ1-1; D is unclear. This receptor was taken from a woman between 35 and 50 years old in good health and CMV-seropositive. The sample consisted of PBMCs. The CDR3 loop reads CSVEEVGGAFF. DNA of the CDR3: TGCAGCGTTGAAGAAGTTGGAGGAGCTTTCTTT.